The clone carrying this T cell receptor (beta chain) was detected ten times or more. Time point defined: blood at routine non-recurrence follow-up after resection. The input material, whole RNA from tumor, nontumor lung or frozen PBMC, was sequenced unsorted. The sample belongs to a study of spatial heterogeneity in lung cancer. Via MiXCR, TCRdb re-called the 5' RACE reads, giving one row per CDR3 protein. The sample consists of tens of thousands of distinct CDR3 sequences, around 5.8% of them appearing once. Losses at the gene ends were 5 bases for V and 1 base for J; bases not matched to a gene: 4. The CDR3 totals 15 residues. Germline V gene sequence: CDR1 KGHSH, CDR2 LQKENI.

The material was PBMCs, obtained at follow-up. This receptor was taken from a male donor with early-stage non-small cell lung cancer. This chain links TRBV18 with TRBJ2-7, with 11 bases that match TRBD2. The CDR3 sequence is CASSSTSGVSYEQYF. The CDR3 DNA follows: TGTGCCAGCTCATCGACTAGCGGGGTATCCTACGAGCAGTACTTC.